A single sample gave rise to the 18 T cell receptor beta chains below, sequenced in a study of blood T cell repertoires in COVID-19. Method: immunoSEQ multiplex PCR; TCRdb's copy keeps in-frame clones and lacks some. The data contain 190,000 or so clones, 75% to 90% of them seen just once; the ten biggest clones take up 1.2%. Material: PBMCs or T cells enriched from blood (not recorded which). The origin of the receptors is a young man who had recovered from COVID-19.

J is TRBJ1-1 and V is TRBV5-1; D may be TRBD1 (6 bases). Trimming took off 0 bases at V and 13 bases at J, with 7 bases between the two ends. Germline-derived CDR1 and CDR2 are SGHRS and YFSETQ. The CDR3 runs 10 residues. CDR3: CASSLDRVFF. CDR3 nucleotides: TGCGCCAGCAGCTTGGACAGGGTTTTCTTT.

The CDR3 protein is CASRPRTGMDSPLHF. The DNA of the CDR3 is TGTGCCAGCAGACCCAGAACAGGGATGGATTCACCCCTCCACTTT. The chain carries TRBV11-3 and TRBJ1-6; D possibly corresponds to TRBD1 (6 bases). V was clipped by 6 bases and J by 8 bases, with 17 bases between them. Germline CDR1 is SGHNT and CDR2 is YENEEA. This CDR3 spans 15 amino acids.

The chain combines TRBV5-1 with TRBJ2-7; perhaps TRBD1 as D (5 bases). V lost 0 bases, J lost 4 bases, and 20 bases lay in between. CDR1 is SGHRS, CDR2 YFSETQ, per germline. The CDR3 totals 17 residues. The CDR3 coding sequence is TGCGCCAGCAGCTTGGGGCAGGGCAGACCTATTCGGTACGAGCAGTACTTC. This sequence encodes CASSLGQGRPIRYEQYF.

The chain combines TRBV5-4 with TRBJ1-1; TRBD1 might be the D (6 bases). The CDR3 has 14 residues. V lost 2 bases, J lost 0 bases, and 8 bases lay in between. The germline V gene encodes CDR1 SGHNT and CDR2 YYREEE (reference sequence). The CDR3 loop reads CASSLGDMNTEAFF. The CDR3 nucleotides are TGTGCCAGCAGCTTAGGGGACATGAACACTGAAGCTTTCTTT.

This chain connects TRBV19 to TRBJ2-3, with D possibly matching TRBD2 (6 bases). The CDR3 has 15 residues. Germline V lookup: CDR1 LNHDA, CDR2 SQIVND (reference sequence). Trimming removed 5 bases at V and 4 bases at J, with 16 bases between. The CDR3 region has the DNA TGTGCCAGTAGTCTCGGGGTAGCGGCACCAGATACGCAGTATTTT. Its translation: CASSLGVAAPDTQYF. The full variable domain, completed using reference TRBV19 and TRBJ2-3, is DGGITQSPKYLFRKEGQNVTLSCEQNLNHDAMYWYRQDPGQGLRLIYYSQIVNDFQKGDIAEGYSVSREKKESFPLTVTSAQKNPTAFYLCASSLGVAAPDTQYFGPGTRLTVL.

V usage is TRBV5-1 and J usage is TRBJ2-1, with TRBD1 identical over 9 bases. CDR1 is SGHRS and CDR2 is YFSETQ in the germline V gene. This CDR3 has 18 residues. After removal of 2 bases from V and 0 bases from J, the junction contained 9 bases not matched to a gene. CDR3 bases: TGCGCCAGCAGCTTCAGGACAGGGGCTGTGAACTCCTACAATGAGCAGTTCTTC. Protein: CASSFRTGAVNSYNEQFF.

V gene TRBV28 combines with J gene TRBJ1-1; no definite D call. Germline lookup yields CDR1 MDHEN and CDR2 SYDVKM. V was pared by 1 base and J by 3 bases, with 15 bases between. The CDR3 totals 16 residues. The DNA for the CDR3 is TGTGCCAGCAGTTTATCGGCGGGGAGTTGGGACACTGAAGCTTTCTTT. Translated: CASSLSAGSWDTEAFF.

The rearrangement uses TRBV3-1 (or the pseudogene TRBV3-2) and TRBJ2-7; a weak D match, TRBD2 (5 bases). The V end was cut by 0 bases, the J end by 7 bases, with 16 bases between. The CDR3 runs to 15 residues. Germline V gene lookup returns CDR1 LGHDT and CDR2 YNNKEL (reference sequence). The CDR3 loop reads CASSQDHASGREQYF. CDR3 nucleotides: TGTGCCAGCAGCCAAGACCACGCGTCGGGGAGAGAGCAGTACTTC.

This clone was observed a few times. The rearrangement uses TRBV7-9 and TRBJ1-6; no reliable D call. From germline, CDR1 is SEHNR and CDR2 FQNEAQ (reference sequence). With 4 bases removed from V and 9 bases from J, the gap between germline ends came to 22 bases. The CDR3 is 17 amino acids. The CDR3 loop reads CASSSGFKRGKSSPLHF. The CDR3, as DNA: TGTGCCAGCAGCTCCGGCTTCAAGCGGGGTAAAAGTTCACCCCTCCACTTT. Looking up the rest from reference TRBV7-9 and TRBJ1-6 gives the full variable domain: DTGVSQNPRHKITKRGQNVTFRCDPISEHNRLYWYRQTLGQGPEFLTYFQNEAQLEKSRLLSDRFSAERPKGSFSTLEIQRTEQGDSAMYLCASSSGFKRGKSSPLHFGNGTRLTVT.

V usage is TRBV4-2 and J usage is TRBJ2-7, with TRBD2 matching 8 bases. Germline CDR1 LGHNA, CDR2 YNFKEQ. CDR3 length: 16 amino acids. Unmatched junction bases numbered 13, after V lost 4 bases and J lost 5 bases. CDR3 protein: CASSPFGGDGSNEQYF. The CDR3 DNA follows: TGTGCCAGCAGCCCATTCGGGGGGGACGGCAGTAACGAGCAGTACTTC.

This clone has just one count. The genes are TRBV4-2 and TRBJ1-5, with 9 bases aligning to TRBD1. CDR3 length: 16 amino acids. Germline CDR1 LGHNA, CDR2 YNFKEQ. V was pared by 1 base and J by 7 bases, with 8 bases of the junction left unmatched. CDR3: CASSQVTGGVGQPQHF. The CDR3 DNA follows: TGTGCCAGCAGCCAAGTGACAGGGGGAGTAGGGCAGCCCCAGCATTTT.

The chain carries TRBV3-1 (or the pseudogene TRBV3-2) and TRBJ2-3, with 7 bases fitting TRBD2. The germline V gene has CDR1 LGHDT and CDR2 YNNKEL (reference sequence). Losses at the gene ends were 4 bases for V and 2 bases for J; bases not matched to a gene: 6. CDR3 length: 15 amino acids. The CDR3 DNA reads as TGTGCCAGCAGCCGACCTAGCGGCTCCACAGATACGCAGTATTTT. Its translation: CASSRPSGSTDTQYF.

V gene TRBV25-1 combines with J gene TRBJ2-6, with D possibly TRBD2 on 5 matching bases. V shed 1 base and J shed 1 base, with 8 bases lying between them. The CDR3 is made up of 16 amino acids. Looked up from germline, CDR1 is MGHDK and CDR2 is SYGVNS. CDR3 coding DNA: TGTGCCAGCAGTGAATTAGGGAGTTCTGGGGCCAACGTCCTGACTTTC. Its translation is CASSELGSSGANVLTF.

This chain uses TRBV15 with TRBJ2-1; D is unresolved. The germline V gene has CDR1 LNHNV and CDR2 YYDKDF (reference sequence). Trimming took off 4 bases at V and 7 bases at J, with 8 bases between the two ends. The CDR3 extends over 12 amino acids. The CDR3 spells CATSTTGNEQFF. The CDR3, as DNA: TGTGCCACCAGCACTACCGGGAATGAGCAGTTCTTC.

The rearrangement joins TRBV19 to TRBJ1-6; the match to TRBD1 covers 9 bases. The CDR3 sequence is 17 residues long. J gave up 2 bases and V 6 bases, and 8 bases lay outside the gene matches. Per germline, CDR1 LNHDA and CDR2 SQIVND (reference sequence). CDR3 nucleotide sequence: TGTGCCAGTAGGTTCAATACAGGGGGCACCTATAATTCACCCCTCCACTTT. Residues: CASRFNTGGTYNSPLHF.

CDR3: CASSSYAGTPLNQPQHF. CDR3 sequence (DNA): TGTGCCAGCAGCTCCTATGCCGGGACACCGCTAAATCAGCCCCAGCATTTT. The chain employs TRBV7-8 and TRBJ1-5, with D perhaps TRBD1 (6 bases). Germline CDR1 reads SGHVS; CDR2 reads FQNEAQ. V was trimmed by 4 bases and J by 4 bases, leaving 20 bases between them. The CDR3 spans 17 residues.

The chain recombines TRBV4-3 with TRBJ2-5, with D uncertain. The CDR3 has 16 amino acids. Trimming shortened V by 3 bases and J by 5 bases, and 19 bases separated the two germline ends. In germline, CDR1 is LGHNA, CDR2 YSLEER. The CDR3 protein is CASSQVGPPRAETQYF. The DNA for the CDR3 is TGCGCCAGCAGCCAGGTTGGTCCGCCCCGCGCGGAGACCCAGTACTTC.

This clone occurred once. The chain links TRBV27 to TRBJ1-1; D is possibly TRBD1 (6 bases). The CDR3 totals 14 residues. Germline lookup yields CDR1 MNHEY and CDR2 SMNVEV (reference sequence). Trimming stripped 5 bases from V and 0 bases from J, with 10 bases between. Here the CDR3 DNA reads TGTGCCAGCAGTAGGGACAATTTGAACACTGAAGCTTTCTTT. This sequence encodes CASSRDNLNTEAFF.